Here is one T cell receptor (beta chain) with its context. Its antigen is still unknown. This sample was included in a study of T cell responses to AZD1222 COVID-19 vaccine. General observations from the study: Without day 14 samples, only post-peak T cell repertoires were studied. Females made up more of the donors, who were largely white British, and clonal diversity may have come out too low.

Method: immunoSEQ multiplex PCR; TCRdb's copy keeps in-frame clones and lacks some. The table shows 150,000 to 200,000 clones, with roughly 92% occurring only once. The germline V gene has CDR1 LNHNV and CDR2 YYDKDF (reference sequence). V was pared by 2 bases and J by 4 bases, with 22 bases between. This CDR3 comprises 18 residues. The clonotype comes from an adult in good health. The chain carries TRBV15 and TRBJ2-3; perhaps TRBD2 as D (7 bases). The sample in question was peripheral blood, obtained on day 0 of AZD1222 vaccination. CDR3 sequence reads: CATSRSSEGGGPPDTQYF. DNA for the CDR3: TGTGCCACCAGCAGAAGTAGCGAGGGGGGAGGGCCCCCAGATACGCAGTATTTT.